The TCR beta chain under discussion was sequenced for a study of patients and donors after allogeneic stem cell transplantation. A single record per CDR3 protein comes from TCRdb applying MiXCR to the RT-PCR reads. Of about a million distinct CDR3 sequences listed, approximately 19% were seen once; the top ten hold roughly 6%. CDR1 is SGHVS, CDR2 FQNEAQ, per germline. Unmatched junction bases numbered 5, after V lost 0 bases and J lost 1 base. This CDR3 is built from 16 residues. The material sequenced was blood, either unsorted or a sorted T cell fraction (not recorded which). The clonotype was recovered from a human donor who was either an allogeneic HSCT recipient or a stem cell or donor lymphocyte infusion donor (not recorded which). It is not recorded whose cells these are; they may come from a transplant donor. The chain is built from TRBV7-8 and TRBJ2-7, with TRBD2 identical over 8 bases. DNA for the CDR3: TGTGCCAGCAGCTTAGCGCAGCGGGAGATTTCCTACGAGCAGTACTTC. This translates into CASSLAQREISYEQYF.